This T cell receptor (beta chain) came from a study of blood T cell repertoires in COVID-19. Cohort 3 donors counted as recovered after two negative PCRs, clearance, or resolved symptoms. Measured with immunoSEQ multiplex PCR; TCRdb has only the in-frame clones, and not every one. The table lists fewer than 200,000 clones, around 84% of them singletons, with about 7.3% in the top ten. What was sequenced was PBMCs or T cells enriched from blood (not recorded which). The sequence derives from a man aged 45-60 years who had recovered from COVID-19.

The CDR3 DNA is TGTGCCAGCAGTCCCCTGACAGGGATTGAGCAGTACTTC. Residues: CASSPLTGIEQYF. The chain carries TRBV27 and TRBJ2-7, with TRBD1 matching 7 bases. The CDR3 extends over 13 amino acids. Unmatched junction bases numbered 8, after V lost 5 bases and J lost 7 bases. Germline V gene sequence: CDR1 MNHEY, CDR2 SMNVEV (reference sequence).